The sequence of this T cell receptor (beta chain) was determined in a study of T cell responses to AZD1222 COVID-19 vaccine. Study outcomes and limitations: Dominant CD4 TCR responses targeted spike regions 160-218 and 743-854.

Note on this clone: What it binds is unknown.

The assay was immunoSEQ multiplex PCR, and TCRdb's table has in-frame clones only and misses some. The sample records about 150,000 clones, 85% being singletons. Germline assignment: CDR1 WSHSY and CDR2 SAAADI. V lost 5 bases and J lost 6; bases outside the gene matches: 4. The CDR3 sequence is 15 residues long. The genes are TRBV10-2 and TRBJ2-2; 12 bases are a match to TRBD2. Source: peripheral blood, taken 28 days after the second dose of the MenACWY control vaccine. This TCR derives from an adult who received the MenACWY meningococcal vaccine as a control. The CDR3 loop reads CASSTASGGAGELFF. The CDR3 DNA sequence: TGCGCCAGCAGTACGGCTAGCGGGGGGGCCGGGGAGCTGTTTTTT.